The 24 T cell receptor beta chains below were found in one sample sequenced in a study of blood T cell repertoires in COVID-19. Method: immunoSEQ multiplex PCR; TCRdb's copy keeps in-frame clones and lacks some. This sample carries hundreds of thousands of clones, just over 85% of them seen once, and the ten largest clones take around a tenth. The sample comprised peripheral blood. Receptors originate from a man between 50 and 59 years old with COVID-19, enrolled during active disease.

J is TRBJ1-2 and V is TRBV24-1; 12 bases align to TRBD1. Unmatched junction bases numbered 10, after V lost 3 bases and J lost 6 bases. From germline, CDR1 is KGHDR and CDR2 SFDVKD. The CDR3 has 17 amino acids. The DNA for the CDR3 is TGTGCCACCAGTGATCCGGGACAGGGGGCGGTTAGAAATGGCTACACCTTC. Its protein product is CATSDPGQGAVRNGYTF.

The chain is built from TRBV20-1 and TRBJ2-3; maybe TRBD2 (6 bases). The CDR3 is 14 residues long. Germline CDR1 and CDR2: DFQATT and SNEGSKA (reference sequence). Trimming cost V 3 bases and J 6 bases, with 16 bases left between them. CDR3: CSASFIKDYDTQYF. CDR3 sequence (DNA): TGCAGTGCTAGTTTCATTAAGGACTATGATACGCAGTATTTT.

The gene calls are TRBV6-5 and TRBJ2-1; 8 bases line up with TRBD2. V lost 6 bases, J lost 0 bases, and 1 base stayed unmatched. Per germline, CDR1 MNHEY and CDR2 SVGAGI. The CDR3 runs to 14 residues. The CDR3 bases are TGTGCCAGCAGGGCGGGGGGCTCCTACAATGAGCAGTTCTTC. It codes for CASRAGGSYNEQFF.

This clone has ten or more counts. In DNA form, the CDR3 reads TGTGCCAGCAGCGTTGGGCGGGAGGGCCCCGAGACCCAGTACTTC. Translation: CASSVGREGPETQYF. V gene TRBV7-9 combines with J gene TRBJ2-5, with 9 bases lining up with TRBD2. V trimming: 5 bases; J trimming: 5 bases; junction bases outside the gene matches: 9. CDR3 length equals 15 residues. From germline, CDR1 is SEHNR and CDR2 FQNEAQ (reference sequence).

The V gene is TRBV2, the J gene TRBJ2-7, with D maybe TRBD1 (5 bases). Trimming removed 1 base at V and 0 bases at J, with 10 bases between. The germline CDR1 and CDR2 sequences are SNHLY and FYNNEI. The CDR3 extends over 15 amino acids. The CDR3 region has the DNA TGTGCCAGCAGTGAAGGACAGTCATCCTCCTACGAGCAGTACTTC. The encoded protein is CASSEGQSSSYEQYF.

The CDR3 here is CASSLVWQGDGYTF. CDR3 DNA: TGTGCCAGCAGCTTAGTTTGGCAGGGCGATGGCTACACCTTC. The chain uses TRBV7-2 and TRBJ1-2; TRBD1 might be the D (5 bases). The CDR3 sequence is 14 residues long. The V gene's germline CDR1 is SGHTA and CDR2 FQGNSA. Trimming took 1 base from V and 6 from J, leaving 12 bases between them.

A word on this clone: Within the sample, other DNA sequences also encode this same CDR3. The chain carries TRBV5-4 and TRBJ2-5; TRBD1 aligns across 7 bases. Germline values: CDR1 SGHNT, CDR2 YYREEE (reference sequence). Trimming at V came to 1 base and at J to 5 bases, leaving 2 bases not matched to a gene. The CDR3 runs to 13 residues. CDR3 sequence: CASSLRGQETQYF. The DNA of the CDR3 is TGTGCCAGCAGCTTGAGGGGGCAGGAGACCCAGTACTTC.

As for this clone: The same CDR3 also results from other DNA sequences found in this sample. The rearrangement links TRBV15 to TRBJ2-2, with a tentative D call TRBD2 (6 bases). The germline gives CDR1 LNHNV, CDR2 YYDKDF (reference sequence). V lost 3 bases, J lost 5 bases, and 7 bases lay in between. The CDR3 contains 13 residues. Here the CDR3 DNA reads TGTGCCACCAGCAGGGCGGGGACCGGGGAGCTGTTTTTT. Residues: CATSRAGTGELFF. Together with reference TRBV15 and TRBJ2-2, the CDR3 gives the full variable domain: DAMVIQNPRYQVTQFGKPVTLSCSQTLNHNVMYWYQQKSSQAPKLLFHYYDKDFNNEADTPDNFQSRRPNTSFCFLDIRSPGLGDTAMYLCATSRAGTGELFFGEGSRLTVL.

The CDR3 DNA sequence: TGTGCCAGCAGCTTAGGGGGACAGAATTCACCCCTCCACTTT. Residues: CASSLGGQNSPLHF. The rearrangement links TRBV7-2 to TRBJ1-6; 7 nucleotides match TRBD1. CDR3 length equals 14 residues. Looked up from germline, CDR1 is SGHTA and CDR2 is FQGNSA. The V gene end was trimmed by 1 base and the J gene end by 7 bases; junction bases not matched to a gene: 1.

This clone was observed a handful of times. The chain has TRBV7-9 and TRBJ2-7; weak D call: TRBD2 (5 bases). V was pared by 5 bases and J by 0 bases, with 17 bases between. Germline CDR1 reads SEHNR; CDR2 reads FQNEAQ (reference sequence). This CDR3 has 16 amino acids. This chain's CDR3 is CASSPTISGSSYEQYF. The CDR3 DNA sequence: TGTGCCAGCAGCCCCACTATTTCGGGGAGCTCCTACGAGCAGTACTTC. Variable domain in full (rest from reference TRBV7-9 and TRBJ2-7): DTGVSQNPRHKITKRGQNVTFRCDPISEHNRLYWYRQTLGQGPEFLTYFQNEAQLEKSRLLSDRFSAERPKGSFSTLEIQRTEQGDSAMYLCASSPTISGSSYEQYFGPGTRLTVT.

The rearrangement uses TRBV4-3 and TRBJ1-5, with 9 bases matching TRBD1. CDR3 length: 15 amino acids. CDR1 LGHNA and CDR2 YSLEER come from the germline V gene. V gave up 0 bases and J gave up 7 bases; unmatched junction bases: 4. The CDR3 loop reads CASSQETGGYQPQHF. In DNA form, the CDR3 reads TGCGCCAGCAGCCAAGAGACAGGGGGATACCAGCCCCAGCATTTT.

The chain joins TRBV18 to TRBJ2-7; TRBD1 matches at 11 bases. Germline CDR1 and CDR2: KGHSH and LQKENI. Trimming cost V 2 bases and J 3 bases; bases outside gene matches: 3. The CDR3 extends over 15 amino acids. CDR3 DNA: TGTGCCAGCTCACCAATGGGACAGGGGGTCTACGAGCAGTACTTC. Its protein product is CASSPMGQGVYEQYF.

This clone was counted a few times. The sample has other DNA sequences that encode this CDR3 too. The CDR3 loop is CASSLGLSYEQYF. The CDR3 nucleotides read TGTGCCAGCAGCTTAGGACTATCCTACGAGCAGTACTTC. V gene TRBV7-8 combines with J gene TRBJ2-7, with D possibly TRBD2 on 5 matching bases. Germline V CDR1 and CDR2: SGHVS, FQNEAQ. The CDR3 has 13 amino acids. Deletions cut 1 base from V and 1 base from J, with 5 bases between.

The chain combines TRBV19 with TRBJ1-1; D gene uncertain. In germline, CDR1 is LNHDA, CDR2 SQIVND (reference sequence). This CDR3 comprises 13 residues. V was pared by 5 bases and J by 5 bases, with 12 bases between. CDR3 protein: CASSVSSGTEAFF. The CDR3 nucleotides are TGTGCCAGTAGTGTCTCGTCCGGTACTGAAGCTTTCTTT.

The chain joins TRBV2 to TRBJ2-1; perhaps TRBD2 as D (5 bases). V was cut by 11 bases and J by 10 bases, with 12 bases left in between. CDR1 is SNHLY, CDR2 FYNNEI, per germline. CDR3 length equals 10 residues. CDR3 bases: TGTGCCTGCGGGCGAGGCGAGCAGTTCTTC. Its translation is CACGRGEQFF.

The chain is built from TRBV12-3 or TRBV12-4 and TRBJ2-7; D is possibly TRBD1 (6 bases). Trimming removed 8 bases at V and 0 bases at J, with 11 bases between. The CDR3 covers 13 residues. The CDR3 is CASRRDISYEQYF. Here the CDR3 DNA reads TGTGCCAGCCGACGGGACATCTCCTACGAGCAGTACTTC.

V gene TRBV19 combines with J gene TRBJ2-2, with 8 bases identical to TRBD1. Germline V CDR1 and CDR2: LNHDA, SQIVND (reference sequence). The CDR3 runs 16 residues. V was clipped by 6 bases and J by 3 bases; unmatched bases: 9. CDR3: CASRDRTGSDTGELFF. In DNA, the CDR3 is TGTGCCAGTAGGGACAGGACAGGGTCGGACACCGGGGAGCTGTTTTTT.

This rearrangement joins TRBV7-8 to TRBJ1-2, with TRBD1 as a possible D gene (6 bases). Trimming left V 5 bases short and J 1 base short, with 8 bases between. The CDR3 runs to 13 residues. Germline values: CDR1 SGHVS, CDR2 FQNEAQ. The CDR3 spells CASSPRGNYGYTF. The CDR3 DNA follows: TGTGCCAGCAGCCCCAGGGGTAACTATGGCTACACCTTC.

This sequence joins TRBV7-9 and TRBJ2-7, with TRBD1 matching 9 bases. V shed 5 bases, J shed 4 bases, and the junction held 9 bases outside the gene matches. This CDR3 comprises 15 residues. Germline V gene sequence: CDR1 SEHNR, CDR2 FQNEAQ (reference sequence). CDR3 nucleotide sequence: TGTGCCAGCAGCCCCCCGGGGGACAGGGATTACGAGCAGTACTTC. This sequence encodes CASSPPGDRDYEQYF. Combining the CDR3 with reference TRBV7-9 and TRBJ2-7 gives the whole variable domain DTGVSQNPRHKITKRGQNVTFRCDPISEHNRLYWYRQTLGQGPEFLTYFQNEAQLEKSRLLSDRFSAERPKGSFSTLEIQRTEQGDSAMYLCASSPPGDRDYEQYFGPGTRLTVT.

This chain links TRBV12-5 with TRBJ1-1; 9 nucleotides agree with TRBD1. The CDR3 runs 16 residues. With V trimmed by 7 bases and J by 1 base, 10 bases remained unmatched. Germline CDR1 and CDR2: LGHNT and FRNRAP. The CDR3 DNA is TGTGCTAGTGCCAAGGACAGGGGAATGGCGAACACTGAAGCTTTCTTT. Amino acids: CASAKDRGMANTEAFF.

In its sample, this clone was seen once. The J gene is TRBJ2-5, the V gene TRBV24-1, with 15 bases lining up with TRBD2. Germline-derived CDR1 and CDR2 are KGHDR and SFDVKD. There are 16 residues in the CDR3. V trimming: 4 bases; J trimming: 3 bases; junction bases outside the gene matches: 2. The CDR3 bases are TGTGCCACCAGTGAGTGGACTAGCGGGGGGGAAGAGACCCAGTACTTC. This encodes CATSEWTSGGEETQYF.

The genes are TRBV6-4 and TRBJ1-2; weak D call: TRBD1 (6 bases). CDR3 length: 14 amino acids. Trimming stripped 5 bases from V and 3 bases from J, with 13 bases between. From germline, CDR1 is MRHNA and CDR2 SNTAGT. The CDR3 region has the DNA TGTGCCAGCAGTCCTACCTGGACAGACTATGGCTACACCTTC. Translating gives CASSPTWTDYGYTF.

This clone was picked up one time. The chain uses TRBV6-5 and TRBJ1-2, with D perhaps TRBD1 (6 bases). This CDR3 region has 15 residues. The germline V and J ends were trimmed by 4 bases and 6 bases, with 18 bases remaining between them. Germline values: CDR1 MNHEY, CDR2 SVGAGI. This CDR3 is CASSSLTGPFDGYTF. For the CDR3, the DNA is TGTGCCAGCAGTTCGTTGACAGGTCCTTTCGATGGCTACACCTTC.

This clone is a singleton in its sample. This CDR3 is CASSYSARMNTEAFF. The CDR3 DNA sequence: TGTGCCAGCAGTTACTCGGCGCGGATGAACACTGAAGCTTTCTTT. The chain combines TRBV6-5 with TRBJ1-1; D remains unclear. Germline V gene data show CDR1 as MNHEY and CDR2 as SVGAGI. V dropped 0 bases and J dropped 0 bases, with 8 bases sitting between them. The CDR3 is 15 residues long.